This T cell receptor beta chain derives from a study of blood T cell repertoires in COVID-19. Study information: Samples came from the United States, Italy and Spain, spanning acute and convalescent COVID-19. The cDNA or gDNA used as material had been derived from T cells, B-cell-depleted T cells, or PBMCs.

There are 16 residues in the CDR3. V was pared by 3 bases and J by 10 bases, with 14 bases of the junction left unmatched. CDR1 and CDR2 (germline): SGHVS, FNYEAQ. Under the authors' procedure: Estimated nucleated cell counts came from reference gene primer amplification. Data came from immunoSEQ multiplex PCR; TCRdb stores just in-frame clones and leaves some out. From that table come the V and J calls and clone size; the DNA was used to work out D and trimming. This repertoire shows 95,000 to 150,000 clones, approximately 82% found once; its top ten account for around 4.1%. V usage is TRBV7-6 and J usage is TRBJ2-1, with TRBD1 matching 8 bases. This sequence was found in a woman between 50 and 59 years old with acute or convalescent COVID-19. The specimen sequenced was peripheral blood. The CDR3 reads CASSLWSRTGTEEQFF. The CDR3 DNA follows: TGTGCCAGCAGCTTGTGGTCCAGGACAGGGACTGAGGAGCAGTTCTTC.